This T cell receptor (beta chain) was captured by sequencing in a study of cytomegalovirus exposure and HLA in healthy donors. Study-wide points: It was reported that TCR beta sequences correctly inferred the HLA-A and HLA-B alleles for most subjects. Rare sequences made up most TCRs, while some public TCRs were found in many donors.

60 Vbeta and 13 Jbeta primers were used in PCR. Method: immunoSEQ multiplex PCR; TCRdb's copy keeps in-frame clones and lacks some. The sample yields about 120,000 clones, roughly 9% seen once. In the case of this clone: Antigen unknown.

This clonotype originated in a woman between 40 and 55 years old in good health and CMV-seropositive. Input material: PBMCs.

CDR3 in amino acids: CASSLVGTQKGYTF. CDR3 DNA: TGTGCCAGCAGCTTGGTCGGGACTCAGAAGGGCTACACCTTC. The gene calls are TRBV5-4 and TRBJ1-2, with D perhaps TRBD1 (5 bases). CDR3 size: 14 residues. V lost 0 bases and J 8 bases, leaving 14 bases between the germline ends. Germline CDR1 and CDR2: SGHNT and YYREEE (reference sequence).